This TCR beta chain was captured by sequencing in a study of metastatic and nonmetastatic thyroid tumors. As for the study in general: Both malignant and benign thyroid patients supplied peripheral blood and tumor or nodule tissue samples, across which the repertoires of these patients were then compared. Whole-study results and caveats: According to reports, the diversity of TCR beta was significantly higher in malignant thyroid tumors than in benign nodules, and this held in both blood and tumor samples.

In the authors' methods: Built for papillary thyroid cancer, a distant-metastasis classifier drew on CDR3 differences across clinicopathological groups. TCRdb re-processed the PCR reads through MiXCR. The authors' filters were not applied to this entry. The table lists approximately 20,000 clones, around two fifths of them singletons. Every patient underwent thyroid surgery untreated. Germline CDR1 SQVTM, CDR2 ANQGSEA. The CDR3 totals 16 residues. With V trimmed by 3 bases and J by 0 bases, 7 bases remained unmatched. Comments on this clone: Its target is unknown.

Sequencing was performed on tumor tissue. The rearrangement links TRBV29-1 to TRBJ2-1, with 8 positions matching TRBD2. This TCR was sampled from a female donor with papillary thyroid cancer or a benign thyroid nodule (not recorded which). Some clones in this sample may be carry-over from other donors' samples. The CDR3 sequence is CSVEISGASSYNEQFF. CDR3 bases: TGCAGCGTTGAGATTAGCGGGGCAAGCTCCTACAATGAGCAGTTCTTC.